The following is a T cell receptor (beta chain) sequence with its context. Stated time point: pretreatment peripheral blood. It was locally advanced or metastatic urothelial carcinoma that patients had. The data belong to a study of PD-L1 blockade in urothelial cancer. Assay used: immunoSEQ multiplex PCR; TCRdb lists only in-frame clones, some missing. Of 45,000 to 60,000 clones listed, approximately 78% were seen once; the top ten hold 1.5% to 2%. CDR1 PRHDT and CDR2 FYEKMQ come from the germline V gene (reference sequence). The V end lost 1 base, the J end lost 4 bases, and 8 bases lay between the germline ends. The CDR3 contains 14 residues.

The chain uses TRBV13 and TRBJ2-4; TRBD1 might be the D (7 bases). This clonotype was obtained from a man aged 50-60 years with urothelial cancer. The source was PBMCs, collected around atezolizumab (anti-PD-L1) treatment. CDR3 residues: CASSLAGGKNIQYF. The CDR3 DNA reads TGTGCCAGCAGCTTAGCAGGGGGGAAAAACATTCAGTACTTC.